This T cell receptor beta chain was captured in a study of CD8+CD57+ T cells in acquired aplastic anemia. Study details: CD4+ cell libraries from healthy donors averaged approximately 10 million reads. Study-level findings and limits: The number of CD8+ CDR3 sequences shared by patients and controls was about 30.

This clonotype has at least ten counts. Its antigen is not known. TCR beta VDJ and CDR3 profiling used genomic DNA as template. In TCRdb, the reads were re-called with MiXCR into one record per CDR3 protein. The top ten clones hold under 3% of a sample with 100,000 to 150,000 distinct CDR3 sequences, roughly 50% of them seen once. The clonotype comes from a human donor in good health, serving as a control. Sequenced: sorted CD4+, CD8+, or CD8+CD57+ T cells (not recorded which) from PBMCs.

CDR3 nucleotides: TGTGCCAGTAGAGTCGGGGGGGCAGCAGATACGCAGTATTTT. Encoded protein: CASRVGGAADTQYF. The V and J genes are TRBV19 and TRBJ2-3; 8 positions match TRBD2. The germline CDR1 and CDR2 sequences are LNHDA and SQIVND (reference sequence). The CDR3 is 14 residues long. Trimming took 6 bases from V and 4 from J; bases not matched to a gene: 6.